This T cell receptor (beta chain) was recorded in a study of OX40 agonist ivuxolimab in advanced cancers. Across the whole study: Patients received intravenous ivuxolimab every 2 weeks at 0.01 to 10 mg/kg. Prior therapy, whether anti-PD-1, anti-PD-L1 or anti-CTLA-4, was allowed, and 35% to 40% had some.

Trimming removed 0 bases at V and 6 bases at J, with 24 bases between. CDR3 length equals 18 residues. Per germline, CDR1 SGHTS and CDR2 YDEGEE. Study-level results: Dose levels from 0.1 to 3.0 mg/kg saw CD4+ and CD8+ blood T cells expand clonally by week 6. People who partly responded at 0.1-3.0 mg/kg had some of the least clonal expansion seen.

Generated by immunoSEQ multiplex PCR, the TCRdb table keeps only in-frame clones and is missing some. The repertoire holds tens of thousands of clones, with around 86% as singletons. Comments on this clone: Its antigen is as yet unknown.

The clonotype originates from an adult with an advanced solid tumor such as melanoma, head and neck, liver or kidney cancer. The chain employs TRBV5-8 and TRBJ1-2; possible D gene TRBD1, 6 bases. Sequences were derived from CD4+ or CD8+ T cells sorted from blood, sampled in a trial of the OX40 agonist ivuxolimab. CDR3 in DNA: TGTGCCAGCAGCTTGGGTCCAGGGGTCAATGGGGCCCACCATGGCTACACCTTC. Translation gives CASSLGPGVNGAHHGYTF. The whole variable domain, remainder taken from reference TRBV5-8 and TRBJ1-2, is EAGVTQSPTHLIKTRGQQATLRCSPISGHTSVYWYQQALGLGLQFLLWYDEGEERNRGNFPPRFSGRQFPNYSSELNVNALELEDSALYLCASSLGPGVNGAHHGYTFGSGTRLTVV.